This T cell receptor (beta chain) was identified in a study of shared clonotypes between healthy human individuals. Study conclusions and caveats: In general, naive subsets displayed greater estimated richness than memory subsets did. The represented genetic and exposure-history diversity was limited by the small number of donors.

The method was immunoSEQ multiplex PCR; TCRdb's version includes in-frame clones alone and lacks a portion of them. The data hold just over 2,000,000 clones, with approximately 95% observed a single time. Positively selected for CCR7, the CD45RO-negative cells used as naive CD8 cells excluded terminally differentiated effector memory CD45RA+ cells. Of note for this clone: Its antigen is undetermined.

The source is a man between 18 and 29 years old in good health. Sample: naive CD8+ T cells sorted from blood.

The CDR3 DNA reads as TGTGCCAGCAGTTTGTCGACCGGGGAGCTGTTTTTT. Protein sequence: CASSLSTGELFF. The rearrangement joins TRBV6-6 to TRBJ2-2; D call uncertain. CDR1 is MNHNY and CDR2 is SVGAGI in the germline V gene (reference sequence). Trimming removed 4 bases at V and 5 bases at J, with 5 bases between. CDR3 size: 12 residues.